This T cell receptor (beta chain) was recovered during a study of blood T cell repertoires in COVID-19. Study-wide background: Sites across the United States, Italy and Spain contributed samples from acute and convalescent COVID-19. Sample material is recorded as cDNA or gDNA derived from T cells, B-cell-depleted T cells, or PBMCs.

The V segment lost 2 bases and the J segment 4 bases; nucleotides outside the gene matches: 13. Germline CDR1 SGDLS, CDR2 YYNGEE. This CDR3 is built from 18 residues. Using immunoSEQ multiplex PCR, the repertoire was profiled, and TCRdb retains in-frame clones only, with some absent. The sample contains 350,000 or so clones, roughly nine tenths of which appear only once. The sequenced sample was PBMCs or T cells enriched from blood (not recorded which). The clonotype was recovered from a woman aged 25 to 45 who had recovered from COVID-19. V and J are TRBV9 and TRBJ2-3; TRBD1 agrees at 10 bases. The CDR3 DNA follows: TGTGCCAGCAGCGTGACAGGGGGCTATGTAGGAGGAGCAGATACGCAGTATTTT. This codes for CASSVTGGYVGGADTQYF. Supplemented by reference TRBV9 and TRBJ2-3, the full variable domain reads DSGVTQTPKHLITATGQRVTLRCSPRSGDLSVYWYQQSLDQGLQFLIQYYNGEERAKGNILERFSAQQFPDLHSELNLSSLELGDSALYFCASSVTGGYVGGADTQYFGPGTRLTVL.